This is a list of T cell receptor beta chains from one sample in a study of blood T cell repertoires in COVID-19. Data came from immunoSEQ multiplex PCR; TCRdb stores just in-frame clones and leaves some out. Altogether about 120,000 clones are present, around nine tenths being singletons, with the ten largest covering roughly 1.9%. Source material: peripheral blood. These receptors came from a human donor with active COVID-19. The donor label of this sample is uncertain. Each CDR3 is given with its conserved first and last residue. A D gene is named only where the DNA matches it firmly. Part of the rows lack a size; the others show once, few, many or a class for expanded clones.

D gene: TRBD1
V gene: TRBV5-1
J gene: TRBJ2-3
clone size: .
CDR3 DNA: TGCGCCAGCAGCTTGGATCGGGGACAGGGGTCAGATACGCAGTATTTT
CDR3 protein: CASSLDRGQGSDTQYF

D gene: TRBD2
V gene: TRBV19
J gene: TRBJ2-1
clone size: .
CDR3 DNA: TGTGCCAGTAGTATAGATGGACTAGCGGGGGCCTACAATGAGCAGTTCTTC
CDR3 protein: CASSIDGLAGAYNEQFF

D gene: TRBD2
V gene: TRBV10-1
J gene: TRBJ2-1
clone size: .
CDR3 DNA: TGCGCCAGCAGTGGGCTAGCGGGGGCCCTGAGCTCCTACAATGAGCAGTTCTTC
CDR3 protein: CASSGLAGALSSYNEQFF

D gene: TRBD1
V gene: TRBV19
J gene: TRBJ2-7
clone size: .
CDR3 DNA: TGTGCCAGTAGCCGGGGGTTAAGACAGGGGGCAGAATACGAGCAGTACTTC
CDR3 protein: CASSRGLRQGAEYEQYF

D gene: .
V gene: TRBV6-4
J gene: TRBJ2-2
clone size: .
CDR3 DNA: TGTGCCAGCAGTGGGACTTCGACCGGGGAGCTGTTTTTT
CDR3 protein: CASSGTSTGELFF

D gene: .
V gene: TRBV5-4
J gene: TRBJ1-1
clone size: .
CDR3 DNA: TGTGCCAGCAGCTTGGAGGCGGGCTACACTGAAGCTTTCTTT
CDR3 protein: CASSLEAGYTEAFF

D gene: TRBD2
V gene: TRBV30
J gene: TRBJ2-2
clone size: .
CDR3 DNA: TGTGCCTGGAAACGAGCGGGGGGGGAGCTGTTTTTT
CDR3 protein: CAWKRAGGELFF

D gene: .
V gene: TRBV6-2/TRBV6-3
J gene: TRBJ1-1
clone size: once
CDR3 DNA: TGTGCCAGCAGTCCCGGTCAGGGTTGGGAGAACACTGAAGCTTTCTTT
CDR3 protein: CASSPGQGWENTEAFF

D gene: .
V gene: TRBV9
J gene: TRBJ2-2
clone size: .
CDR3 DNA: TGTGCCAGCAGCGTAGAGACCGGGGGAAACACCGGGGAGCTGTTTTTT
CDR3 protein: CASSVETGGNTGELFF

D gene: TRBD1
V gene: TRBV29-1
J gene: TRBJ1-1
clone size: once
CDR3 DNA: TGCAGCGTTACAGGGGGCTCTGAAGCTTTCTTT
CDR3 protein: CSVTGGSEAFF

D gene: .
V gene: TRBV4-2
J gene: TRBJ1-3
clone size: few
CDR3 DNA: TGTGCCAGCAGCCAAGATCGCGGGACTGGAAACACCATATATTTT
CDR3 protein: CASSQDRGTGNTIYF

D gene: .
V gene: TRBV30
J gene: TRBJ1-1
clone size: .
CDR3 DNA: TGTGCCTGGAGTGGGACAGCTTTGAACACTGAAGCTTTCTTT
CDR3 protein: CAWSGTALNTEAFF

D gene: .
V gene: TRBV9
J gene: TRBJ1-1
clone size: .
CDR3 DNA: TGTGCCAGCAGCGTAGGGTCAGGGGCGAACACTGAAGCTTTCTTT
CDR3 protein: CASSVGSGANTEAFF

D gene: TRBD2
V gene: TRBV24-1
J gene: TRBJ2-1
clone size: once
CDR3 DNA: TGTGCCACCAGTGACTCCGGGACTAGCGGGGGTAATGAGCAGTTCTTC
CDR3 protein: CATSDSGTSGGNEQFF

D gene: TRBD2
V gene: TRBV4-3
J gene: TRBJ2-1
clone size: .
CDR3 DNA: TGCGCCAGCAGCCAGTCGACTAGCGGGCAGACCCCCTACAATGAGCAGTTCTTC
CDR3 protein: CASSQSTSGQTPYNEQFF

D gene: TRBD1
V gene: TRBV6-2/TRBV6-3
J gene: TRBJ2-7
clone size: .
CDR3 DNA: TGTGCCAGCAGTTTCTCCGGGACAGGAGGACCGGAGCAGTACTTC
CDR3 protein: CASSFSGTGGPEQYF

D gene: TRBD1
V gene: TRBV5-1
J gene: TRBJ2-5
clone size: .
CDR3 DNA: TGCGCCAGCAGCATAGGACAGGGGGCAGAGACCCAGTACTTC
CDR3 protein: CASSIGQGAETQYF

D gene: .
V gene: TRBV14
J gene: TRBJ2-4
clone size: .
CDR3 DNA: TGTGCCAGCAGCCAAGACCCGAGGCCGTACATTCAGTACTTC
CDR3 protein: CASSQDPRPYIQYF

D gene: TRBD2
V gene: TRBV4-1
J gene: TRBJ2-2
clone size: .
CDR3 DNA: TGCGCCAGCAGCCAACTAGCGGGGATTAACACCGGGGAGCTGTTTTTT
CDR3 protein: CASSQLAGINTGELFF

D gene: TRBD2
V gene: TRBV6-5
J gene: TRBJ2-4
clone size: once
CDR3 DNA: TGTGCCAGCAGTTATCACGGTAGCGGGGGAAACATTCAGTACTTC
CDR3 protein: CASSYHGSGGNIQYF

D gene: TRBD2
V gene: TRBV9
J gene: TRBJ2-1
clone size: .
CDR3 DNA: TGTGCCAGCAGCGTAGTAGCGGGGGGGCGGAGTGAGCAGTTCTTC
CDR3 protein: CASSVVAGGRSEQFF

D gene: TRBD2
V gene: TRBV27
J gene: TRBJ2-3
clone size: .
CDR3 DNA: TGTGCCAGCAGCCGCCGGGGAGGGCTTGGCCTCACAGATACGCAGTATTTT
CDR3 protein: CASSRRGGLGLTDTQYF

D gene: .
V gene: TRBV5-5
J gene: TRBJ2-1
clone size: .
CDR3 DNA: TGTGCCAGCAGCACCGTGATAGAAAATGAGCAGTTCTTC
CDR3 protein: CASSTVIENEQFF

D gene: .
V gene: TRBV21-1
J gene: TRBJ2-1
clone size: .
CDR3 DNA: TGTGCCAGCAGCAAACCGGGGGAAGGGTCTCATACATCCCATGAGCAGTTCTTC
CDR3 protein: CASSKPGEGSHTSHEQFF

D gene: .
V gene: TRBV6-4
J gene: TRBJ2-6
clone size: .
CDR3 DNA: TGTGCCAGCAGTGACTCGAGCTCTGGGGCCAACGTCCTGACTTTC
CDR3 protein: CASSDSSSGANVLTF

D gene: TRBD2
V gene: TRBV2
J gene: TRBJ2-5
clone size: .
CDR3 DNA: TGTGCCAGCAGTGATCGGGGGGGGCTGTACGAGACCCAGTACTTC
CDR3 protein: CASSDRGGLYETQYF

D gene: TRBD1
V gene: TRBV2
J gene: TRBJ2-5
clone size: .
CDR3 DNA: TGTGCCAGCAGGGTAACAGTGGACAGGGACCCAGAGACCCAGTACTTC
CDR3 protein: CASRVTVDRDPETQYF

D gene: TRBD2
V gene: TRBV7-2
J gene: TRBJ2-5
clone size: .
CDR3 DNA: TGTGCCAGCAGCTTAGCGCTGCCTAGCGGGAAAGAGACCCAGTACTTC
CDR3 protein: CASSLALPSGKETQYF

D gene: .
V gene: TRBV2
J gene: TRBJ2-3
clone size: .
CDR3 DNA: TGTGCCAGCACTGTAGATACGCAGTATTTT
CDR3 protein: CASTVDTQYF